A selection of T cell receptor beta chains follows, all from one sample in a study of spatial heterogeneity in lung cancer. TCRdb redid the calling of the 5' RACE reads with MiXCR, one entry per CDR3 protein. The repertoire holds roughly 3,000 distinct CDR3 sequences, with around an eighth as singletons. The sequences come from lung tumor tissue, collected at surgery. Every receptor here comes from a male donor with early-stage non-small cell lung cancer. Each CDR3 is given with its conserved first and last residue. Fields, in order: V gene, J gene, D gene, CDR3 protein. A D gene is named only where the DNA matches it firmly.

v_call: TRBV4-1; j_call: TRBJ1-2; d_call: NA; cdr3_aa: CASSQAYRANYGYTF
v_call: TRBV30; j_call: TRBJ2-3; d_call: NA; cdr3_aa: CAWGQRNSDTQYF
v_call: TRBV6-2/TRBV6-3; j_call: TRBJ2-6; d_call: NA; cdr3_aa: CASSYDLSGANVLTF
v_call: TRBV11-2; j_call: TRBJ2-1; d_call: NA; cdr3_aa: CASSLGIEQFF
v_call: TRBV30; j_call: TRBJ2-7; d_call: NA; cdr3_aa: CAWSRGYLVEQYF
v_call: TRBV6-6; j_call: TRBJ2-2; d_call: TRBD1; cdr3_aa: CASLPGTGYTGELFF
v_call: TRBV7-2; j_call: TRBJ2-2; d_call: TRBD2; cdr3_aa: CATEEQRGVNTGELFF
v_call: TRBV7-6; j_call: TRBJ2-3; d_call: NA; cdr3_aa: CASSLGPNTDTQYF
v_call: TRBV5-5; j_call: TRBJ2-2; d_call: TRBD2; cdr3_aa: CASSHPGRGGPLGELFF
v_call: TRBV5-8; j_call: TRBJ2-7; d_call: TRBD1; cdr3_aa: CASSLGDSAYEQYF
v_call: TRBV9; j_call: TRBJ2-5; d_call: NA; cdr3_aa: CASSVDDGQETQYF
v_call: TRBV7-2; j_call: TRBJ2-7; d_call: TRBD2; cdr3_aa: CASSLEVAGGGPYEQYF
v_call: TRBV7-2; j_call: TRBJ2-1; d_call: TRBD2; cdr3_aa: CASSRTPGSGTHEQFF
v_call: TRBV7-2; j_call: TRBJ1-5; d_call: NA; cdr3_aa: CASSLEGVQPQHF
v_call: TRBV5-5; j_call: TRBJ2-1; d_call: NA; cdr3_aa: CASNSRDLSLGEQFF
v_call: TRBV10-1; j_call: TRBJ2-3; d_call: NA; cdr3_aa: CATSPGLSTDTQYF
v_call: TRBV28; j_call: TRBJ2-5; d_call: NA; cdr3_aa: CASSPPGATQYF
v_call: TRBV18; j_call: TRBJ1-3; d_call: NA; cdr3_aa: CASSPDGPGNTIYF
v_call: TRBV11-3; j_call: TRBJ2-5; d_call: TRBD2; cdr3_aa: CASSPGGGETQYF
v_call: TRBV5-1; j_call: TRBJ1-3; d_call: TRBD1; cdr3_aa: CASSPTGTGAGNTIYF
v_call: TRBV29-1; j_call: TRBJ2-1; d_call: TRBD1; cdr3_aa: CSVLRPDRGQSPYNEQFF
v_call: TRBV20-1; j_call: TRBJ2-5; d_call: TRBD2; cdr3_aa: CSASPPGLEETQYF
v_call: TRBV5-5; j_call: TRBJ2-7; d_call: NA; cdr3_aa: CASSEARGAYEQYF
v_call: TRBV5-1; j_call: TRBJ1-6; d_call: TRBD1; cdr3_aa: CASSNLQGNNSPLHF
v_call: TRBV12-3/TRBV12-4; j_call: TRBJ1-2; d_call: NA; cdr3_aa: CASSLTSMGRNGYTF
v_call: TRBV25-1; j_call: TRBJ1-2; d_call: NA; cdr3_aa: CASSEPGALNYGYTF
v_call: TRBV2; j_call: TRBJ2-3; d_call: NA; cdr3_aa: CASSVRLSTDTQYF
v_call: TRBV7-2; j_call: TRBJ2-7; d_call: TRBD2; cdr3_aa: CASSPRLAAYEQYF
v_call: TRBV7-2; j_call: TRBJ1-2; d_call: TRBD1; cdr3_aa: CASSSLGTGIRANYGYTF
v_call: TRBV7-9; j_call: TRBJ2-6; d_call: NA; cdr3_aa: CASSPTRTFSGANVLTF
v_call: TRBV3-1; j_call: TRBJ2-1; d_call: TRBD1; cdr3_aa: CASSLGTGGYNEQFF
v_call: TRBV5-4; j_call: TRBJ2-3; d_call: TRBD1; cdr3_aa: CASSFRLGTDTDTQYF
v_call: TRBV28; j_call: TRBJ2-1; d_call: TRBD1; cdr3_aa: CASTPPGQGGGEQFF